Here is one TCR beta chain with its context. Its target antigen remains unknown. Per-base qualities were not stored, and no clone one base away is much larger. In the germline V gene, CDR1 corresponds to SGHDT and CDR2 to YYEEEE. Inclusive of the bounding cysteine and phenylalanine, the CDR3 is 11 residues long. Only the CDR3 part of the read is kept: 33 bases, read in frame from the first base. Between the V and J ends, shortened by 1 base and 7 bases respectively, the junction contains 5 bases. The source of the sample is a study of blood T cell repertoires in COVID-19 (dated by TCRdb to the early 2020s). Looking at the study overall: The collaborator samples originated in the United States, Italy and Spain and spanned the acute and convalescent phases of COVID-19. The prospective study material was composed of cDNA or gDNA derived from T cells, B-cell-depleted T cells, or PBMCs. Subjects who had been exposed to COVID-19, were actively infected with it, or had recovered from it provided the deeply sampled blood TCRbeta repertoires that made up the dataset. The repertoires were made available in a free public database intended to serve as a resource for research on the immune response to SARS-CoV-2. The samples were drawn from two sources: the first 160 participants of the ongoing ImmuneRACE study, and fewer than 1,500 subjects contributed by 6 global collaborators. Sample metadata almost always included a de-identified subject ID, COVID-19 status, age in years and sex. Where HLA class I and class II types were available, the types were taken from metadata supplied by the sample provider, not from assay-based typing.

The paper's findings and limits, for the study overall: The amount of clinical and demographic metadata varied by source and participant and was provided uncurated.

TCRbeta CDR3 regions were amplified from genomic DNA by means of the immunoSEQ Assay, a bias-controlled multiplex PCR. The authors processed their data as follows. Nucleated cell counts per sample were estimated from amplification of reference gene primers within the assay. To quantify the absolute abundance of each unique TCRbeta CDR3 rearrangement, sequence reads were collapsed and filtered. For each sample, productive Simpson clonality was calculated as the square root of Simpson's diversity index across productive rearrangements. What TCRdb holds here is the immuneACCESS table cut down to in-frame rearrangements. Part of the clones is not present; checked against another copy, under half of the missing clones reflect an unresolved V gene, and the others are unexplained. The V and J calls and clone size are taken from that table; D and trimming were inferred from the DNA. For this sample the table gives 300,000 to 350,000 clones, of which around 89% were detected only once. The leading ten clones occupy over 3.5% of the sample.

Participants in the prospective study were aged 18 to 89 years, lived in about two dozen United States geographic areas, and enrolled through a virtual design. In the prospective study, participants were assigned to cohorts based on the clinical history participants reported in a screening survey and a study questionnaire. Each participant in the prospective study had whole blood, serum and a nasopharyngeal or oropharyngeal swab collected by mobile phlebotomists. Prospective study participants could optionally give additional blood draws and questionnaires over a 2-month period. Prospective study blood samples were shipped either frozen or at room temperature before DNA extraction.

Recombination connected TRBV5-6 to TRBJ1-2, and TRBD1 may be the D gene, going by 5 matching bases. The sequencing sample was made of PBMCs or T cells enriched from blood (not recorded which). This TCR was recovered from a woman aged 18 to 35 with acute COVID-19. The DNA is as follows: TGTGCCAGCAGCTTGAGGGGTGGCTACACCTTC. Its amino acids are CASSLRGGYTF.